This record covers a single T cell receptor (beta chain). The data stem from a study of tumor and adjacent non-tumor tissue in lung cancer. About the research overall: Samples averaged around 4 million productive TCRbeta reads each.

No cell sorting was done before RNA was extracted from the tissue. This non-tumor lung sample came from over 3 cm beyond the tumor edge. The germline CDR1 and CDR2 sequences are SQVTM and ANQGSEA. With V trimmed by 5 bases and J by 4 bases, 9 bases remained unmatched. The CDR3 loop spans 15 amino acids. Three rounds of nested PCR, following a modified ARM-PCR protocol, produced the TCRbeta library. One entry per CDR3 protein results from TCRdb running MiXCR on the multiplex PCR reads. The sample has roughly 69,000 distinct CDR3 sequences, more than 75% seen once. The origin of this receptor is a man aged 60 to 69 with non-small cell lung cancer. The rearrangement links TRBV29-1 to TRBJ2-2, with 8 bases aligning to TRBD2. Sequencing used distant non-tumor lung tissue. The CDR3 DNA reads as TGCAGCGTTCCCATGGGGACTAGAGGCACCGGGGAGCTGTTTTTT. Amino acids: CSVPMGTRGTGELFF.